This TCR beta chain was found in a study of CD8 T cells in ankylosing spondylitis. TCRdb re-called the 5' RACE reads through MiXCR, storing one row per CDR3 protein. The table lists around 450,000 distinct CDR3 sequences, 20% to 30% of them singletons. This clonotype was seen a handful of times. The target antigen is unknown. V was shortened by 1 base and J by 1 base, with 10 bases between the two germline ends. This CDR3 has 15 residues. CDR1 is KGHSH and CDR2 is LQKENI in the germline V gene. Study-wide points: In synovial fluid and blood from reactive arthritis, some motif variants were previously reported. Clones linked with disease were CD8+ and fairly uncommon in the peripheral blood. Blood of patients with ankylosing spondylitis appeared to be characterized by a TCR beta motif of fewer than 10 highly homologous variants.

This TCR came from a male donor with ankylosing spondylitis. The source material was blood, either unsorted or a sorted T cell fraction (not recorded which). V gene TRBV18 combines with J gene TRBJ1-1; no clear D gene. CDR3 region: CASSPRREGNTEAFF. For the CDR3, the DNA is TGTGCCAGCTCACCACGGAGGGAAGGGAACACTGAAGCTTTCTTT.